Following are 10 T cell receptor beta chains from one sample sequenced in a study of T cells in Graves' hyperthyroidism and ophthalmopathy (dated by TCRdb to the late 2010s). Preparation of the library involved multiplex PCR. This sample was sequenced with an Illumina HiSeq 2000. The TCR beta CDR3 regions were amplified from RNA transcripts. The first round of RT-PCR for the TCR CDR3 was performed with the HTBI primer set and the Qiagen OneStep RT-PCR kit. TCRdb itself trimmed the public reads at Q25 with fastp, ran MiXCR and retained productive beta chains. Rows merge per CDR3 protein into single entries with the most common DNA and genes. In this sample the table shows about 600,000 distinct CDR3 sequences, 14% of which occur a single time. 7% to 9% of the sample belongs to the ten largest clones. Sequenced material: blood. These receptors all stem from a woman aged 18-29 years with Graves' ophthalmopathy.

This rearrangement joins TRBV9 to TRBJ1-6, with a weak D call TRBD1 (5 bases). The V end was cut by 3 bases, the J end by 7 bases, with 14 bases between. This CDR3 contains 15 residues. Looked up from germline, CDR1 is SGDLS and CDR2 is YYNGEE. CDR3 sequence (DNA): TGTGCCAGCAGCGGCTCGGGACGGCCCAATTCACCCCTCCACTTT. This codes for CASSGSGRPNSPLHF.

The V and J genes are TRBV6-2 or TRBV6-3 and TRBJ2-1; D is ambiguous. Germline assignment: CDR1 MNHEY and CDR2 SVGEGT. The V gene lost 5 bases and the J gene lost 2 bases, with 10 bases spanning the gap. CDR3 length: 14 amino acids. CDR3 in DNA: TGTGCCAGCAGTATGAGCGATACCTACAATGAGCAGTTCTTC. It specifies CASSMSDTYNEQFF.

The rearrangement joins TRBV6-5 to TRBJ2-1, with unresolved D. The CDR3 is 15 amino acids. V lost 0 bases and J lost 6, with 12 bases in between. Germline lookup yields CDR1 MNHEY and CDR2 SVGAGI. In nucleotides, the CDR3 is TGTGCCAGCAGTTACTCACCTACTCCCCCCAATGAGCAGTTCTTC. This gives the protein CASSYSPTPPNEQFF.

The chain has TRBV20-1 and TRBJ1-1, with D perhaps TRBD1 (6 bases). Germline V gene sequence: CDR1 DFQATT, CDR2 SNEGSKA (reference sequence). The V gene lost 6 bases and the J gene lost 8 bases, with 19 bases spanning the gap. This CDR3 comprises 13 residues. For the CDR3, the DNA is TGCAGTGCCCCCAGCACAGGGCGACCCGAAGCTTTCTTT. Translation gives CSAPSTGRPEAFF.

This clonotype showed up just a few times. The chain employs TRBV6-1 and TRBJ2-7; D perhaps matches TRBD2 (6 bases). The CDR3 runs 13 residues. CDR1 and CDR2 (germline): MNHNS, SASEGT. V was cut by 8 bases and J by 5 bases, with 16 bases left in between. Written as DNA, the CDR3 is TGTGCCAGCTTTGTCAAGGGAGGTCACGAGCAGTACTTC. Translating it yields CASFVKGGHEQYF.

This clonotype was observed many times. This chain uses TRBV20-1 with TRBJ2-5; D unresolved. Germline lookup yields CDR1 DFQATT and CDR2 SNEGSKA (reference sequence). The CDR3 length is 15 residues. The ends were cut back, 0 bases at V and 5 bases at J, with 16 bases in the middle. The CDR3 DNA reads as TGCAGTGCTAGAGATCTGGCGGATATAAAGGAGACCCAGTACTTC. Its protein product is CSARDLADIKETQYF.

The J gene is TRBJ2-6, the V gene TRBV18, with TRBD1 as a possible D gene (5 bases). Germline CDR1 reads KGHSH; CDR2 reads LQKENI. With 3 bases removed from V and 3 bases from J, the gap between germline ends came to 15 bases. The CDR3 is 17 amino acids. In DNA form, the CDR3 reads TGTGCCAGCTCACCTCGACAGAGCACCTTTGGGGCCAACGTCCTGACTTTC. This gives the protein CASSPRQSTFGANVLTF. Using reference TRBV18 and TRBJ2-6 for the parts outside the CDR3, the full variable domain is NAGVMQNPRHLVRRRGQEARLRCSPMKGHSHVYWYRQLPEEGLKFMVYLQKENIIDESGMPKERFSAEFPKEGPSILRIQQVVRGDSAAYFCASSPRQSTFGANVLTFGAGSRLTVL.

This chain links TRBV6-1 with TRBJ2-1; D assignment may be TRBD1 or TRBD2 (5 bases each). This CDR3 has 17 residues. Trimming cost V 3 bases and J 4 bases, with 19 bases left between them. CDR1 MNHNS and CDR2 SASEGT come from the germline V gene. This chain's CDR3 is CASSESGDQVTYNEQFF. CDR3 nucleotides: TGTGCCAGCAGTGAGTCCGGGGACCAAGTAACATACAATGAGCAGTTCTTC.

The V and J genes are TRBV6-6 and TRBJ2-7; 11 bases map to TRBD2. This CDR3 spans 15 amino acids. Trimming took 0 bases from V and 3 from J; bases not matched to a gene: 1. CDR1 is MNHNY, CDR2 SVGAGI, per germline (reference sequence). The CDR3 nucleotides read TGTGCCAGCAGTTACTCGGGACTAGCGGTCTACGAGCAGTACTTC. This sequence encodes CASSYSGLAVYEQYF.

Only one count was recorded for this clonotype. CDR3 bases: TGTGCCAGTAGTATCGGCTTTTACAGGGCGCGGCGGACTGAAGCTTTCTTT. It codes for CASSIGFYRARRTEAFF. The chain couples TRBV19 to TRBJ1-1, with a tentative D call TRBD1 (6 bases). V lost 3 bases and J lost 5, with 22 bases in between. The V gene's germline CDR1 is LNHDA and CDR2 SQIVND (reference sequence). This CDR3 region has 17 residues.